One and the same sample provided the 31 T cell receptor beta chains below, sequenced in a study of blood T cell repertoires in COVID-19. Method: immunoSEQ multiplex PCR; TCRdb's copy keeps in-frame clones and lacks some. The table shows more than 25,000 clones, with roughly 91% occurring only once. Sequencing was done on a sample of peripheral blood. The source is a man aged 50 to 59 with active COVID-19.

The chain has TRBV2 and TRBJ2-5; possibly TRBD2 for D (5 bases). Germline V lookup: CDR1 SNHLY, CDR2 FYNNEI. The CDR3 sequence is 15 residues long. Trimming took 4 bases from V and 2 from J, leaving 14 bases between them. The CDR3: CASSGFGIRQETQYF. The CDR3, as DNA: TGTGCCAGCAGTGGCTTCGGGATCAGACAAGAGACCCAGTACTTC.

The chain is built from TRBV5-6 and TRBJ2-2; 9 bases align to TRBD2. The V segment lost 0 bases and the J segment 4 bases; nucleotides outside the gene matches: 4. This CDR3 has 16 residues. Per germline, CDR1 SGHDT and CDR2 YYEEEE. CDR3 protein: CASSLAGLAITGELFF. DNA of the CDR3: TGTGCCAGCAGCTTGGCCGGACTAGCGATCACCGGGGAGCTGTTTTTT.

This sequence joins TRBV7-2 and TRBJ1-2; the match to TRBD1 covers 8 bases. The CDR3 runs 14 residues. The V gene's germline CDR1 is SGHTA and CDR2 FQGNSA. Germline trimming cut 1 base from V and 8 bases from J; bases unmatched to any gene: 6. CDR3 in DNA: TGTGCCAGCAGCTTAGGTGGGACAGGAAAAGGCTACACCTTC. Its protein product is CASSLGGTGKGYTF.

This chain uses TRBV6-6 with TRBJ2-5, with 9 bases matching TRBD1. The germline V gene has CDR1 MNHNY and CDR2 SVGAGI (reference sequence). V lost 6 bases, J lost 5 bases, and 7 bases stayed unmatched. The CDR3 extends over 14 amino acids. The CDR3 bases are TGTGCCAGCAGACCCGACAGGGGGGTCGAGACCCAGTACTTC. It translates to CASRPDRGVETQYF.

The chain employs TRBV7-9 and TRBJ2-1; 9 positions match TRBD2. This CDR3 has 17 residues. V was pared by 1 base and J by 8 bases, with 12 bases of the junction left unmatched. The germline V gene encodes CDR1 SEHNR and CDR2 FQNEAQ (reference sequence). Here the CDR3 reads CASSLGQGSGRRDEQFF. CDR3 coding DNA: TGTGCCAGCAGCTTAGGGCAGGGAAGCGGGAGGAGGGATGAGCAGTTCTTC. Full variable domain (remainder filled in from reference TRBV7-9 and TRBJ2-1): DTGVSQNPRHKITKRGQNVTFRCDPISEHNRLYWYRQTLGQGPEFLTYFQNEAQLEKSRLLSDRFSAERPKGSFSTLEIQRTEQGDSAMYLCASSLGQGSGRRDEQFFGPGTRLTVL.

The rearrangement uses TRBV6-1 and TRBJ1-1; the D is unclear. Germline V lookup: CDR1 MNHNS, CDR2 SASEGT. V shed 1 base and J shed 4 bases, with 7 bases lying between them. The CDR3 is made up of 13 amino acids. In nucleotides, the CDR3 is TGTGCCAGCAGTGAAGGTCGGGGCACTGAAGCTTTCTTT. It translates to CASSEGRGTEAFF.

This CDR3 is CASSFTSRDRGSYEQYV. The CDR3 DNA sequence: TGTGCCAGCAGTTTCACAAGCCGGGACAGGGGTTCGTACGAGCAGTACGTC. The chain joins TRBV5-6 to TRBJ2-7; 10 bases map to TRBD1. Germline CDR1 SGHDT, CDR2 YYEEEE. After removal of 5 bases from V and 4 bases from J, the junction contained 15 bases not matched to a gene. The CDR3 loop spans 17 amino acids.

The V call is TRBV7-2, the J call TRBJ1-2, with a tentative D call TRBD1 (5 bases). The V end lost 2 bases, the J end lost 7 bases, and 17 bases lay between the germline ends. The CDR3 runs 15 residues. Germline lookup yields CDR1 SGHTA and CDR2 FQGNSA. The CDR3 is CASSLWGELGAGYTF. In DNA, the CDR3 is TGTGCCAGCAGCTTATGGGGGGAACTTGGCGCTGGCTACACCTTC.

The gene calls are TRBV6-2 or TRBV6-3 and TRBJ2-1; 9 bases are a match to TRBD2. The CDR3 is 17 amino acids. Germline V gives CDR1 MNHEY, CDR2 SVGEGT. Trimming removed 0 bases from V and 1 base from J; junction bases left unmatched: 4. The CDR3 bases are TGTGCCAGCAGTTACTCAAGACTAGCGGAGTCCTACAATGAGCAGTTCTTC. Its translation: CASSYSRLAESYNEQFF.

The chain combines TRBV7-6 with TRBJ2-1, with 7 bases aligning to TRBD2. J lost 1 base, V lost 2 bases, and 5 bases had no gene match. This CDR3 contains 16 residues. Germline V lookup: CDR1 SGHVS, CDR2 FNYEAQ. The CDR3 DNA reads TGTGCCAGCAGCTTATCTAGCGGAAATTCCTACAATGAGCAGTTCTTC. Translation gives CASSLSSGNSYNEQFF.

The V and J genes are TRBV10-2 and TRBJ2-7; TRBD1 matches 10 bases. Germline V gene sequence: CDR1 WSHSY, CDR2 SAAADI. V lost 0 bases and J lost 3; bases outside the gene matches: 8. This CDR3 region has 17 residues. The CDR3 is CASSESIPRDRGYEQYV. The DNA for the CDR3 is TGCGCCAGCAGTGAGTCGATTCCCCGGGACAGGGGCTACGAGCAGTACGTC.

The chain uses TRBV5-1 and TRBJ2-3, with 7 bases lining up with TRBD1. Germline V lookup: CDR1 SGHRS, CDR2 YFSETQ. Trimming cost V 4 bases and J 2 bases; bases outside gene matches: 16. The CDR3 loop spans 18 amino acids. CDR3 loop: CASSLTTGTGVLTDTQYF. CDR3 DNA sequence: TGCGCCAGCAGCCTGACGACAGGGACCGGGGTCCTCACAGATACGCAGTATTTT. The complete variable domain, with remaining parts taken from reference TRBV5-1 and TRBJ2-3, reads KAGVTQTPRYLIKTRGQQVTLSCSPISGHRSVSWYQQTPGQGLQFLFEYFSETQRNKGNFPGRFSGRQFSNSRSEMNVSTLELGDSALYLCASSLTTGTGVLTDTQYFGPGTRLTVL.

The CDR3 nucleotides are TGCGCCAGCAGCTTGGGACAGGGGGTTCAAGCTTTCTTT. Amino acid sequence: CASSLGQGVQAFF. J is TRBJ1-1 and V is TRBV5-1, with 9 bases that match TRBD1. Germline CDR1 reads SGHRS; CDR2 reads YFSETQ. There are 13 residues in the CDR3. Germline trimming cut 0 bases from V and 9 bases from J; bases unmatched to any gene: 3.

This chain connects TRBV4-1 to TRBJ2-7; 13 nucleotides line up with TRBD2. Germline values: CDR1 MGHRA, CDR2 YSYEKL. With 4 bases clipped from V and 6 bases from J, the junction kept 6 bases outside the gene matches. The CDR3 covers 15 residues. CDR3: CASSLGLAGVSEQYV. The CDR3 DNA sequence: TGCGCCAGCAGCCTAGGACTAGCGGGAGTCTCCGAGCAGTACGTC.

J is TRBJ2-6 and V is TRBV7-3; 10 bases align to TRBD1. CDR3 length: 18 amino acids. V shed 3 bases, J shed 0 bases, and the junction held 5 bases outside the gene matches. Germline CDR1 and CDR2: SGHTA and FQGTGA. The CDR3 protein is CASSLGQGLSSGANVLTF. The CDR3 DNA sequence: TGTGCCAGCAGCTTGGGACAGGGGTTATCCTCTGGGGCCAACGTCCTGACTTTC.

The chain has TRBV14 and TRBJ2-5, with 8 bases identical to TRBD1. V shed 6 bases and J 5 bases; nucleotides not matched to a gene: 14. CDR1 is SGHDN and CDR2 is FVKESK in the germline V gene. This CDR3 region has 16 residues. CDR3 DNA: TGTGCCAGCAGACCCCTTGGGCCAGGGGGCCGGGAGACCCAGTACTTC. The encoded protein is CASRPLGPGGRETQYF. Supplemented by reference TRBV14 and TRBJ2-5, the full variable domain reads EAGVTQFPSHSVIEKGQTVTLRCDPISGHDNLYWYRRVMGKEIKFLLHFVKESKQDESGMPNNRFLAERTGGTYSTLKVQPAELEDSGVYFCASRPLGPGGRETQYFGPGTRLLVL.

The gene calls are TRBV5-8 and TRBJ1-3, with D perhaps TRBD1 (6 bases). V lost 3 bases, J lost 3 bases, and 13 bases lay in between. The CDR3 spans 15 residues. Germline V gene data show CDR1 as SGHTS and CDR2 as YDEGEE. CDR3 protein: CASSYPGVGGNTIYF. CDR3 sequence (DNA): TGTGCCAGCAGCTACCCAGGGGTTGGTGGAAACACCATATATTTT. Supplemented by reference TRBV5-8 and TRBJ1-3, the full variable domain reads EAGVTQSPTHLIKTRGQQATLRCSPISGHTSVYWYQQALGLGLQFLLWYDEGEERNRGNFPPRFSGRQFPNYSSELNVNALELEDSALYLCASSYPGVGGNTIYFGEGSWLTVV.

CDR3 coding DNA: TGTGCCAGCACCCGTACACTGAGGAGTGAAAAACTGTTTTTT. Its translation is CASTRTLRSEKLFF. The chain couples TRBV11-2 to TRBJ1-4, with no clear D. CDR1 and CDR2 from the germline V gene are SGHAT and FQNNGV. V was cut by 7 bases and J by 7 bases, with 16 bases left in between. The CDR3 covers 14 residues.

This clone was recorded once. The V call is TRBV28, the J call TRBJ2-1, with 10 positions matching TRBD1. The germline V gene has CDR1 MDHEN and CDR2 SYDVKM. This CDR3 is 14 amino acids long. With 6 bases clipped from V and 8 bases from J, the junction kept 7 bases outside the gene matches. The CDR3 nucleotides are TGTGCCAGCAGACCGGGACAGGGGTTCCATGAGCAGTTCTTC. Amino acid sequence: CASRPGQGFHEQFF.

The chain uses TRBV5-8 and TRBJ2-1; the match to TRBD1 covers 9 bases. After removal of 3 bases from V and 6 bases from J, the junction contained 7 bases not matched to a gene. This CDR3 spans 15 amino acids. Germline V gene data show CDR1 as SGHTS and CDR2 as YDEGEE. CDR3 in DNA: TGTGCCAGCAGCTCTCGGACAGGGGTGGGCAATGAGCAGTTCTTC. This codes for CASSSRTGVGNEQFF.

The rearrangement joins TRBV12-5 to TRBJ1-1; 7 positions match TRBD1. The CDR3 totals 13 residues. Germline CDR1 reads LGHNT; CDR2 reads FRNRAP. The V and J ends lost 5 bases and 4 bases, in that order; junction bases with no gene match: 4. For the CDR3, the DNA is TGTGCTAGTGGTCCCCAGGGGGGCACTGAAGCTTTCTTT. Encoded protein: CASGPQGGTEAFF.

The V and J genes are TRBV10-1 and TRBJ2-1; 9 bases map to TRBD1. CDR1 is WNHNN and CDR2 is SYGVQD in the germline V gene (reference sequence). V was pared by 6 bases and J by 0 bases, with 3 bases of the junction left unmatched. The CDR3 consists of 15 residues. The CDR3: CASSVTGGSYNEQFF. DNA of the CDR3: TGCGCCAGCAGCGTGACAGGGGGCTCCTACAATGAGCAGTTCTTC.

V and J are TRBV19 and TRBJ2-7; possible D gene TRBD1, 5 bases. The CDR3 length is 14 residues. Deletions cut 6 bases from V and 0 bases from J, with 12 bases between. CDR1 is LNHDA, CDR2 SQIVND, per germline (reference sequence). The CDR3 region has the DNA TGTGCCAGTAGCCCCAGGGTCGGCTCCTACGAGCAGTACTTC. The encoded protein is CASSPRVGSYEQYF.

The chain recombines TRBV7-2 with TRBJ1-6; D ambiguous. The V gene's germline CDR1 is SGHTA and CDR2 FQGNSA. V dropped 5 bases and J dropped 4 bases, with 9 bases sitting between them. The CDR3 has 14 residues. The CDR3 DNA sequence: TGTGCCAGCAGCCTCGGGATTTATAATTCACCCCTCCACTTT. This gives the protein CASSLGIYNSPLHF.

This clone was detected only a few times. The rearrangement joins TRBV6-6 to TRBJ2-3; D gene unclear. The germline V and J ends were trimmed by 2 bases and 2 bases, with 5 bases remaining between them. CDR1 and CDR2 (germline): MNHNY, SVGAGI (reference sequence). The CDR3 spans 13 residues. DNA for the CDR3: TGTGCCAGCAGTTACCGACACACAGATACGCAGTATTTT. Translating it yields CASSYRHTDTQYF.

This clone has only a few counts. J is TRBJ2-1 and V is TRBV4-3; D call uncertain. V was shortened by 5 bases and J by 9 bases, with 14 bases between the two germline ends. The CDR3 has 13 amino acids. Per the germline V gene, CDR1 is LGHNA and CDR2 is YSLEER. DNA of the CDR3: TGCGCCAGCAGCAACGACTTCTCCGGTGAGCAGTTCTTC. Amino acid sequence: CASSNDFSGEQFF.

The count of this clone is one. V is TRBV7-3 and J is TRBJ2-1, with 8 bases aligning to TRBD2. Germline V gene lookup returns CDR1 SGHTA and CDR2 FQGTGA. Unmatched junction bases numbered 11, after V lost 5 bases and J lost 8 bases. The CDR3 is 15 residues long. CDR3 protein: CASSLHRGGSDEQFF. The CDR3 bases are TGTGCCAGCAGCCTTCACCGGGGGGGCTCTGATGAGCAGTTCTTC. The full variable domain, its missing parts supplied by reference TRBV7-3 and TRBJ2-1, is GAGVSQTPSNKVTEKGKYVELRCDPISGHTALYWYRQSLGQGPEFLIYFQGTGAADDSGLPNDRFFAVRPEGSVSTLKIQRTERGDSAVYLCASSLHRGGSDEQFFGPGTRLTVL.

This clone was found once. The chain recombines TRBV16 with TRBJ2-7; tentatively, D is TRBD1 (6 bases). This CDR3 contains 14 residues. V was clipped by 4 bases and J by 2 bases, with 12 bases between them. Germline assignment: CDR1 KGHSY and CDR2 FQNENV. This CDR3 reads CASSPWAGAYEQYF. The CDR3 region has the DNA TGTGCCAGCAGCCCGTGGGCAGGGGCCTACGAGCAGTACTTC.

In its sample, this clone was seen a few times. One end of the junction varies from germline; a read error may be responsible. V gene TRBV11-2 combines with J gene TRBJ1-6, with D tentatively TRBD1 (5 bases). Germline loops: CDR1 SGHAT, CDR2 FQNNGV. The CDR3 consists of 15 residues. CDR3 coding DNA: TGTGCCAGCAGAGCCGTGTGGGGGACTAATTCGCCCCTCCACTTT. It specifies CASRAVWGTNSPLHF.

The rearrangement uses TRBV28 and TRBJ2-6, with 7 bases matching TRBD1. Germline lookup yields CDR1 MDHEN and CDR2 SYDVKM. The CDR3 contains 17 residues. V lost 6 bases to trimming and J lost 3 bases; unmatched junction nucleotides: 11. CDR3: CASRLQGPSGGANVLTF. Here the CDR3 DNA reads TGTGCCAGCAGACTACAGGGGCCCTCGGGTGGGGCCAACGTCCTGACTTTC.

In its sample, this clone was seen a few times. The rearrangement links TRBV27 to TRBJ2-3, with a possible D match to TRBD2 (6 bases). The CDR3 contains 14 residues. CDR1 is MNHEY, CDR2 SMNVEV, per germline (reference sequence). The ends were cut back, 3 bases at V and 6 bases at J, with 13 bases in the middle. The CDR3 DNA reads as TGTGCCAGCAGTTTCGGAGGGCCGGGGGATACGCAGTATTTT. Translation gives CASSFGGPGDTQYF.